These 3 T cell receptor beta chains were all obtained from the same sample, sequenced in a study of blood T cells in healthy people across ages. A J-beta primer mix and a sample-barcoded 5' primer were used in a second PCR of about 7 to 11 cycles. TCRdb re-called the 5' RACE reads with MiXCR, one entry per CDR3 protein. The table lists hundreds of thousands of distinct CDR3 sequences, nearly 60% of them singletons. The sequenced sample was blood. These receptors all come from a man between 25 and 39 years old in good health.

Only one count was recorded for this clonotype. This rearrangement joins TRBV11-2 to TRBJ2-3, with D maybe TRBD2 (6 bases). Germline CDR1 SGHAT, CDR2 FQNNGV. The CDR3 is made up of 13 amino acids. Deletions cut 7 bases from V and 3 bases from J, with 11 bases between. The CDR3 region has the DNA TGTGCCAGCAACCCGAGCGGGACAGATACGCAGTATTTT. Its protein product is CASNPSGTDTQYF.

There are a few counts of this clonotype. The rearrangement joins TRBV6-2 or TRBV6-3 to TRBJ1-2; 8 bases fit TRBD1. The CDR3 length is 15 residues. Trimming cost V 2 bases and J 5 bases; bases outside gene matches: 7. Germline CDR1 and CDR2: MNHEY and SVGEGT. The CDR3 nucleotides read TGTGCCAGCAGTTACACCGGACAGGGCATTTATGGCTACACCTTC. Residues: CASSYTGQGIYGYTF.

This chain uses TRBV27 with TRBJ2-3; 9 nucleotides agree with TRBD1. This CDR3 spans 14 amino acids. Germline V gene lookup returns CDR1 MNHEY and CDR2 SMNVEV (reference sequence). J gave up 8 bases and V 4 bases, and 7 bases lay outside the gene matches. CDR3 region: CASSSRDRVLTQYF. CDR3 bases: TGTGCCAGCAGTTCCCGGGACAGGGTACTTACGCAGTATTTT.